This record covers a single TCR beta chain. Germline values: CDR1 LNHDA, CDR2 SQIVND (reference sequence). This CDR3 is built from 13 residues. Trimming took 4 bases from V and 5 from J; bases not matched to a gene: 2. The data were obtained in a study of blood T cell repertoires in COVID-19. Measured with immunoSEQ multiplex PCR; TCRdb has only the in-frame clones, and not every one. Altogether a few hundred thousand clones are present, 90% being singletons, with the ten largest covering roughly 6.8%. In Seattle, patients joined the study during active infection and were tracked longitudinally. This clonotype was obtained from a woman in her twenties or thirties with COVID-19, enrolled during active disease. Sequenced: peripheral blood. The chain links TRBV19 to TRBJ1-5; TRBD1 matches at 7 bases. The CDR3, as DNA: TGTGCCAGTAGTAGGGACAGCGATCAGCCCCAGCATTTT. It translates to CASSRDSDQPQHF.